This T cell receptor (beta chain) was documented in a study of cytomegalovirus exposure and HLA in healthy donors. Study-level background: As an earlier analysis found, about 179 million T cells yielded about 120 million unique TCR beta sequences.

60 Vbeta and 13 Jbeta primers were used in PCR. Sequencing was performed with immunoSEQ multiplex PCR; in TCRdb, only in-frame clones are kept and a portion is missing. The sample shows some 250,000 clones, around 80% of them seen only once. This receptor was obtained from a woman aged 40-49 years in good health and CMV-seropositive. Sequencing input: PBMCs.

Here the CDR3 reads CASSTGGLGETQYF. CDR3 DNA: TGTGCCAGCAGCACAGGGGGTCTAGGAGAGACCCAGTACTTC. J is TRBJ2-5 and V is TRBV6-1, with 8 bases fitting TRBD1. The germline gives CDR1 MNHNS, CDR2 SASEGT. V shed 6 bases, J shed 4 bases, and the junction held 7 bases outside the gene matches. The CDR3 spans 14 residues.